The TCR beta chain under discussion was sequenced for a study of regulatory T cells in long-lasting Graves disease. Background on the study: Persistence in Graves' disease denoted antithyroid drug use beyond 5 years alongside positive TSH receptor antibodies.

V lost 9 bases and J 1 base, leaving 12 bases between the germline ends. The germline V gene has CDR1 KGHDR and CDR2 SFDVKD. This CDR3 has 13 residues. Libraries of TCR beta came from iRepertoire HTBI primers plus Arm-PCR of CDR3 regions. Source study methods: Detected in the samples were approximately 58 TRBV and more than 11 TRBJ segments. TCRdb processed the multiplex PCR reads anew with MiXCR; each CDR3 protein has one entry. TCRdb assigned the V and J calls; the authors' analysis was not used. The sample has roughly 400,000 distinct CDR3 sequences, about 21% seen once. Time point defined: persistent/refractory GD, antithyroid drugs over 5 years with positive TRAb. The TCR library used RNA extracted from PBMCs. This clonotype was counted at least ten times.

Sequences were derived from peripheral blood mononuclear cells (PBMCs), sampled when the disease was refractory, from a patient treated with antithyroid drugs. The TCR originated in a female donor with Graves disease. The J gene is TRBJ2-7, the V gene TRBV24-1; TRBD1 is a possible D gene (6 bases). The CDR3 DNA follows: TGTGCCACCGGAGCCACAGGGTCCTACGAGCAGTACTTC. This translates into CATGATGSYEQYF.